Described below is a single T cell receptor (beta chain) sequence and its context. Its antigen is currently unknown. The data are from a study of OX40 agonist ivuxolimab in advanced cancers. Looking at the study overall: Partial response was recorded in three patients: one hepatocellular carcinoma and two cutaneous melanoma cases.

CDR1 and CDR2 from the germline V gene are MNHEY and SVGAGI. The CDR3 sequence is 12 residues long. The germline V and J ends were trimmed by 6 bases and 6 bases, with 11 bases remaining between them. TCRdb keeps only in-frame clones here, not all; method: immunoSEQ multiplex PCR. The sample lists about 35,000 clones; over 60% were seen once. Study observations and caveats: It was also the case that some nonresponders had low normalized T-cell clonal expansion. The study observed clonal expansion of CD4+ and CD8+ blood T cells by week 6 at 0.1 to 3.0 mg/kg. On average, CD8+ T cells had more expanded clones than CD4+.

The TCR comes from an adult with an advanced solid tumor such as melanoma, head and neck, liver or kidney cancer. The chain links TRBV6-5 to TRBJ1-1; unclear D gene. This specimen consisted of CD4+ or CD8+ T cells sorted from blood, obtained in a trial of the OX40 agonist ivuxolimab. As DNA, the CDR3 is TGTGCCAGCAGGACAACGTCAGCTGAAGCTTTCTTT. Its protein is CASRTTSAEAFF.